Presented here are 14 T cell receptor beta chains from one specimen sequenced in a study of a mutant IDH1 vaccine in newly diagnosed glioma (dated by TCRdb to the early 2020s). Libraries were constructed by the immunoSEQ multiplex PCR assay. TCRdb holds this immuneACCESS table with in-frame rearrangements only. Some clones are missing; in checked studies, unresolved V genes explain under half, and the rest has no known cause. For this sample the table gives about 100,000 clones, of which around 77% were detected only once. Together, the top ten hold 6.5% to 9.5% of the sample. Sample time point, as interpreted from the label and publication: baseline, week 1 (first vaccination visit). The sample's treatment or condition label is to be understood as: pre-vaccination baseline after standard-of-care therapy. The specimen comprised PBMCs, sampled from a glioma patient treated with radiotherapy, temozolomide or both. The receptors derive from a man aged 35 to 55 with glioma.

The CDR3 reads CASSNGAGYGYTF. The DNA for the CDR3 is TGTGCCAGCAGCAACGGTGCGGGTTATGGCTACACCTTC. The genes are TRBV7-9 and TRBJ1-2; D is uncertain. Germline V gene sequence: CDR1 SEHNR, CDR2 FQNEAQ (reference sequence). V lost 5 bases, J lost 5 bases, and 12 bases lay in between. There are 13 residues in the CDR3.

This clone was picked up one time. The V and J genes are TRBV30 and TRBJ2-7; TRBD2 is a possible D gene (7 bases). Deletions cut 3 bases from V and 4 bases from J, with 13 bases between. Germline V gives CDR1 GTSNPN, CDR2 SVGIG (reference sequence). The CDR3 is 13 residues long. The CDR3 loop is CAWRRRGRYEQYF. CDR3 DNA sequence: TGTGCCTGGAGAAGGCGGGGGCGGTACGAGCAGTACTTC.

The chain recombines TRBV6-1 with TRBJ1-1; D may be TRBD1 (6 bases). The CDR3 is 13 amino acids. The germline V gene has CDR1 MNHNS and CDR2 SASEGT. V lost 9 bases, J lost 5 bases, and 16 bases lay in between. CDR3 in amino acids: CASLARGWTEAFF. CDR3 nucleotide sequence: TGTGCCAGTCTAGCTAGGGGGTGGACTGAAGCTTTCTTT.

CDR3 bases: TGTGCCAGCAGTGGGGGAAGGCAGGAGTCCGGGGAGCTGTTTTTT. Its translation: CASSGGRQESGELFF. J is TRBJ2-2 and V is TRBV25-1; D unclear. V shed 4 bases and J shed 6 bases, with 15 bases lying between them. CDR3 length: 15 residues. Germline V lookup: CDR1 MGHDK, CDR2 SYGVNS.

V usage is TRBV14 and J usage is TRBJ2-1; D possibly corresponds to TRBD2 (5 bases). This CDR3 spans 13 amino acids. Trimming stripped 0 bases from V and 7 bases from J, with 7 bases between. Germline CDR1 is SGHDN and CDR2 is FVKESK. The CDR3 spells CASSQELVNEQFF. The CDR3 DNA reads as TGTGCCAGCAGCCAAGAACTAGTTAATGAGCAGTTCTTC.

The chain joins TRBV7-2 to TRBJ1-3; the D gene is possibly TRBD1 (5 bases). From germline, CDR1 is SGHTA and CDR2 FQGNSA. The V end was cut by 4 bases, the J end by 0 bases, with 16 bases between. The CDR3 is 17 amino acids. CDR3 region: CASSSGDRLSSGNTIYF. CDR3 in DNA: TGTGCCAGCAGCTCGGGGGACCGCCTTAGCTCTGGAAACACCATATATTTT.

This chain joins TRBV5-1 and TRBJ2-1; no reliable D call. V was cut by 0 bases and J by 3 bases, with 7 bases left in between. Germline CDR1 SGHRS, CDR2 YFSETQ. There are 14 residues in the CDR3. CDR3 sequence: CASSLDTGYNEQFF. Written as DNA, the CDR3 is TGCGCCAGCAGCTTGGACACTGGCTACAATGAGCAGTTCTTC.

The V call is TRBV4-3, the J call TRBJ2-7, with D hard to call. V gave up 0 bases and J gave up 3 bases, with 18 bases separating them. CDR3 length: 17 amino acids. The germline gives CDR1 LGHNA, CDR2 YSLEER. CDR3 in DNA: TGCGCCAGCAGCCAAGATCTTGGGATAGCACTTAACTACGAGCAGTACTTC. This codes for CASSQDLGIALNYEQYF.

The chain recombines TRBV28 with TRBJ1-1, with 11 positions matching TRBD1. The CDR3 length is 20 residues. The germline gives CDR1 MDHEN, CDR2 SYDVKM. The ends lost 8 bases at V and 0 bases at J; junction bases unmatched: 20. CDR3 protein: CASHPTGTGGLVGMNTEAFF. For the CDR3, the DNA is TGTGCCAGCCACCCAACCGGGACAGGGGGACTTGTGGGTATGAACACTGAAGCTTTCTTT.

The V gene is TRBV6-1, the J gene TRBJ2-7; 10 bases agree with TRBD1. This CDR3 has 14 residues. Germline trimming cut 6 bases from V and 1 base from J; bases unmatched to any gene: 3. Germline V lookup: CDR1 MNHNS, CDR2 SASEGT. The CDR3 DNA reads as TGTGCCAGCAGACAGGACAGGGGGTCCTACGAGCAGTACTTC. As protein: CASRQDRGSYEQYF.

The chain has TRBV29-1 and TRBJ1-6, with 11 bases matching TRBD1. With 6 bases clipped from V and 8 bases from J, the junction kept 3 bases outside the gene matches. This CDR3 is built from 13 residues. CDR1 is SQVTM, CDR2 ANQGSEA, per germline. The DNA of the CDR3 is TGCAGCGTGGGACAGGGGGGCGATTCACCCCTCCACTTT. It specifies CSVGQGGDSPLHF.

This CDR3 is CASSLSLPGGGYGYTF. CDR3 coding DNA: TGTGCCAGCAGTTTATCCCTACCGGGGGGCGGCTATGGCTACACCTTC. V is TRBV27 and J is TRBJ1-2; D is perhaps TRBD1 (6 bases). CDR1 is MNHEY and CDR2 is SMNVEV in the germline V gene (reference sequence). The CDR3 consists of 16 residues. The ends were cut back, 0 bases at V and 4 bases at J, with 15 bases in the middle.

The chain is built from TRBV5-3 and TRBJ2-5, with 9 bases aligning to TRBD1. The J call may be in error: the DNA end matches TRBJ2-7 better. TRBV5-3 is identified as an open reading frame with a role that is uncertain. The CDR3 runs to 15 residues. CDR3 bases: TGTGCCAGAAGCCCCCTCCGGACAGGGGTCCACGAGCAGTACTTC. This sequence encodes CARSPLRTGVHEQYF.

The chain links TRBV27 to TRBJ2-2; D gene uncertain. V lost 3 bases and J 5 bases, leaving 16 bases between the germline ends. Germline CDR1 is MNHEY and CDR2 is SMNVEV (reference sequence). This CDR3 is 16 amino acids long. CDR3 coding DNA: TGTGCCAGCAGTTTGTCAGACCGCGTACCGACCGGGGAGCTGTTTTTT. Its translation: CASSLSDRVPTGELFF.